This T cell receptor (beta chain) was sequenced during a study of tumor and adjacent non-tumor tissue in lung cancer. Study in general: Samples averaged about 3.8 million productive TCRbeta reads each. Study findings and constraints: Shorter survival was associated with higher TCR diversity in tumors. In normal lung, the top 100 clones were significantly more dominant than in tumor.

In this sample, this clonotype turned up once. Antigen specificity is unknown. No cell sorting was done before RNA was extracted from the tissue. Three rounds of nested PCR, following a modified ARM-PCR protocol, produced the TCRbeta library. TCRdb analysed the multiplex PCR reads with MiXCR anew, one entry per CDR3 protein. The table lists about 110,000 distinct CDR3 sequences, 84% of them singletons, with approximately 24% in the top ten. Germline CDR1 reads SGHAT; CDR2 reads FQNNGV. CDR3 size: 16 residues. The ends were cut back, 2 bases at V and 2 bases at J, with 14 bases in the middle. Sequencing was done on a sample of lung tumor tissue. The rearrangement uses TRBV11-2 and TRBJ2-3, with TRBD1 as a possible D gene (5 bases). The origin of this receptor is a man between 65 and 85 years old with non-small cell lung cancer. CDR3 DNA: TGTGCCAGCAGCTTATCTCAGGGTAGAAACACAGATACGCAGTATTTT. It is translated as CASSLSQGRNTDTQYF.